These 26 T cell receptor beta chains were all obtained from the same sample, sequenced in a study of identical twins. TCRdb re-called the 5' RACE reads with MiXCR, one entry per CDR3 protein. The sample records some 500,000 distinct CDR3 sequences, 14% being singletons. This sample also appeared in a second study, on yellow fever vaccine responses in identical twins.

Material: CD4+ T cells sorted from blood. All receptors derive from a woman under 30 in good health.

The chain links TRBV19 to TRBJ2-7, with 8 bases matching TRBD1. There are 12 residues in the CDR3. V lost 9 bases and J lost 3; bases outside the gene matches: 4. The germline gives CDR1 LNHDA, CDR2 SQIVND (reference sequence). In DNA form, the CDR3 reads TGTGCCAGCCGGGACAGGCACTACGAGCAGTACTTC. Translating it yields CASRDRHYEQYF.

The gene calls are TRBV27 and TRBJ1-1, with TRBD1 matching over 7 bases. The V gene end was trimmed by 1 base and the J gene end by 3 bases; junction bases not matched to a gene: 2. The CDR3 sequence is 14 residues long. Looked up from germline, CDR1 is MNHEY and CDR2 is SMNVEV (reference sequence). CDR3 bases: TGTGCCAGCAGTTTATTTACAGGGGACACTGAAGCTTTCTTT. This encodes CASSLFTGDTEAFF.

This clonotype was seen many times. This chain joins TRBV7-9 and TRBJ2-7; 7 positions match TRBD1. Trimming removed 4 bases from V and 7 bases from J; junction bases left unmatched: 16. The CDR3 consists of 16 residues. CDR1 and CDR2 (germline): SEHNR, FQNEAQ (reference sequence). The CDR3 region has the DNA TGTGCCAGCAGCTCCTACGCTGGGACAGCAGGGGAGGAGCAGTACTTC. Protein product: CASSSYAGTAGEEQYF.

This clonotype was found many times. The CDR3 DNA is TGCAGTGCTAGAGGAAAGCCCCAGGCAAATGGCTACACCTTC. Its translation: CSARGKPQANGYTF. The genes are TRBV20-1 and TRBJ1-2; no reliable D call. Per the germline V gene, CDR1 is DFQATT and CDR2 is SNEGSKA (reference sequence). This CDR3 is built from 14 residues. With 1 base removed from V and 6 bases from J, the gap between germline ends came to 15 bases.

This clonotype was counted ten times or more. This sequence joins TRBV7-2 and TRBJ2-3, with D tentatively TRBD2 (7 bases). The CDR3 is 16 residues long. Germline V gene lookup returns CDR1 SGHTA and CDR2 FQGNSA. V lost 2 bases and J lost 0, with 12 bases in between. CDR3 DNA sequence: TGTGCCAGCAGCTTATTGGGAGGGGGTAGCACAGATACGCAGTATTTT. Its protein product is CASSLLGGGSTDTQYF.

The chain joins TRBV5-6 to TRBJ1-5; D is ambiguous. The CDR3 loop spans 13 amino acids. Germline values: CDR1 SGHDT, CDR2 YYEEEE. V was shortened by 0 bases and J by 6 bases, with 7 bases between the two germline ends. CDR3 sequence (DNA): TGTGCCAGCAGCTTGGTGGACGGTCAGCCCCAGCATTTT. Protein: CASSLVDGQPQHF.

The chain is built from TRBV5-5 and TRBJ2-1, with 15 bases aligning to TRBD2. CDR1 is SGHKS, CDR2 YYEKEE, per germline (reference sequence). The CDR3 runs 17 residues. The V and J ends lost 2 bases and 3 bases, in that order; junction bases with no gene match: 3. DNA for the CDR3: TGTGCCAGCAGCTTAGGACTAGCGGGAGGGGTCTACAATGAGCAGTTCTTC. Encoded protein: CASSLGLAGGVYNEQFF.

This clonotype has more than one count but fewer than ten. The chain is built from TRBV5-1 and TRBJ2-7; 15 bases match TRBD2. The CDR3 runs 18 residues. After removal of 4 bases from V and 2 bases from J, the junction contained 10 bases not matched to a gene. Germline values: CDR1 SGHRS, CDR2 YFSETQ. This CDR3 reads CASSLRTSGGAPPYEQYF. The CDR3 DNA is TGCGCCAGCAGCCTAAGGACTAGCGGGGGGGCGCCACCCTACGAGCAGTACTTC.

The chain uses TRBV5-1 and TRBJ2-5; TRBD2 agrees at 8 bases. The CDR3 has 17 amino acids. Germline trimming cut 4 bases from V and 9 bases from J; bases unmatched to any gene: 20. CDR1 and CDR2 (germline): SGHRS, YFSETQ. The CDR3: CASSASLSGAPRGAQYF. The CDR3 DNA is TGCGCCAGCAGCGCCTCGCTTAGCGGGGCTCCCCGGGGGGCCCAGTACTTC.

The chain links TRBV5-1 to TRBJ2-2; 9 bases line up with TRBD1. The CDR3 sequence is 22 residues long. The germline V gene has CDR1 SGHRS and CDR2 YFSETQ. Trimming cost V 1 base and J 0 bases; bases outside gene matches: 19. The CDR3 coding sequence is TGCGCCAGCAGCTTGAGAATGGGCGGGACAGGGATAACTACCTCGAACACCGGGGAGCTGTTTTTT. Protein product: CASSLRMGGTGITTSNTGELFF.

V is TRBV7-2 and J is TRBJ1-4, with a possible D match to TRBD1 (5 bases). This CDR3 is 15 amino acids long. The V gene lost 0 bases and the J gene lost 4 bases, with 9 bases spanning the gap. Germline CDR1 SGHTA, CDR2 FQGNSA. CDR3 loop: CASSLAGAGNEKLFF. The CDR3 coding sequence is TGTGCCAGCAGCTTAGCAGGGGCGGGTAATGAAAAACTGTTTTTT.

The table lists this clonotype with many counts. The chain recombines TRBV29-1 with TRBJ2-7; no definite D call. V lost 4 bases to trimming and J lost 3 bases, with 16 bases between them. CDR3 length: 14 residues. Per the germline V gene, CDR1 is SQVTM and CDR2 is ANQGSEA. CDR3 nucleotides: TGCAGCGTTGCAAGGGTGGTCGGCAGCTACGAGCAGTACTTC. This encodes CSVARVVGSYEQYF.

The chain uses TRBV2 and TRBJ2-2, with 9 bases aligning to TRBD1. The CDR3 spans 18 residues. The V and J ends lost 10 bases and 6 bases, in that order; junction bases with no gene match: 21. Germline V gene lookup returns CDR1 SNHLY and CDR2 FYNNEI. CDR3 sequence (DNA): TGTGCCATCTGTTTTATTGGGGGACAGGGAACGACAGCCGGGGAGCTGTTTTTT. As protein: CAICFIGGQGTTAGELFF. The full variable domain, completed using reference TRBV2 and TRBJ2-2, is EPEVTQTPSHQVTQMGQEVILRCVPISNHLYFYWYRQILGQKVEFLVSFYNNEISEKSEIFDDQFSVERPDGSNFTLKIRSTKLEDSAMYFCAICFIGGQGTTAGELFFGEGSRLTVL.

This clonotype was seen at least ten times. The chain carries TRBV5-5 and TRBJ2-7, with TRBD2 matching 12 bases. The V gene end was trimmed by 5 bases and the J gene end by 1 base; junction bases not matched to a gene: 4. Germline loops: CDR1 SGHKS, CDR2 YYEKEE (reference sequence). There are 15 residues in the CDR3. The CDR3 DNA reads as TGTGCCAGCAGTCTCACTAGCGGGGGGTCCTACGAGCAGTACTTC. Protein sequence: CASSLTSGGSYEQYF.

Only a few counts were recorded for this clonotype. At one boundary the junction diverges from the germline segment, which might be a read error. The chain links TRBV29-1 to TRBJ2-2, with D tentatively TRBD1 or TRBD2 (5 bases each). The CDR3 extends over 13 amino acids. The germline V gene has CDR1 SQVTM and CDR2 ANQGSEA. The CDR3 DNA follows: TGCAGCGTCCGGGACCAAAACAGCGGGGAGCTGTTTTTT. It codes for CSVRDQNSGELFF.

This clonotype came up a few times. CDR3 sequence reads: CATSDPLTSGEQFF. The CDR3 nucleotides are TGTGCCACCAGTGACCCTCTGACTAGCGGGGAGCAGTTCTTC. The chain combines TRBV24-1 with TRBJ2-1, with TRBD2 matching over 10 bases. This CDR3 region has 14 residues. CDR1 is KGHDR, CDR2 SFDVKD, per germline. V lost 4 bases, J lost 10 bases, and 6 bases stayed unmatched.

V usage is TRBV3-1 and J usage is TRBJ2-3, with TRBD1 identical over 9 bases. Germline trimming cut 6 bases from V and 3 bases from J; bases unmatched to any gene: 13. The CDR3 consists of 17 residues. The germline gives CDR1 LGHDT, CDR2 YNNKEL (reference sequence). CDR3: CASSLHTGTGRTDTQYF. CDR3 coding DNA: TGTGCCAGCAGTTTACATACCGGGACAGGGAGGACAGATACGCAGTATTTT.

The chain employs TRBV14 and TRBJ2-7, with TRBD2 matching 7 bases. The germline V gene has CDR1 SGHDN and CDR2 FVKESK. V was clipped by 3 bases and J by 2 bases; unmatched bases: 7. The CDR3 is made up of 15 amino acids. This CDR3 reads CASSHLQRGTYEQYF. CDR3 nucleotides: TGTGCCAGCAGCCATCTCCAGCGGGGAACCTACGAGCAGTACTTC.

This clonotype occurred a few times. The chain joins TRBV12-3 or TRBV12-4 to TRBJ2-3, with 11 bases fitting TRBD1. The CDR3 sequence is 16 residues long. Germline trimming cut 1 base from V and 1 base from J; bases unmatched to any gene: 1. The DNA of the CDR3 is TGTGCCAGCAGTTTAGTGGGACAGGGGGGCACAGATACGCAGTATTTT. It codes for CASSLVGQGGTDTQYF.

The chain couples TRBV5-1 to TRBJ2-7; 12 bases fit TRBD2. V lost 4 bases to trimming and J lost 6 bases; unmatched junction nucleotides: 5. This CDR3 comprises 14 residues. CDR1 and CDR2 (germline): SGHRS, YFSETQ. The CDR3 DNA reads TGCGCCAGCAGCGGGCTAGCGGGGGGGCTCGAGCAGTACTTC. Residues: CASSGLAGGLEQYF. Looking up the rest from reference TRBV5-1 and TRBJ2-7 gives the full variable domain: KAGVTQTPRYLIKTRGQQVTLSCSPISGHRSVSWYQQTPGQGLQFLFEYFSETQRNKGNFPGRFSGRQFSNSRSEMNVSTLELGDSALYLCASSGLAGGLEQYFGPGTRLTVT.

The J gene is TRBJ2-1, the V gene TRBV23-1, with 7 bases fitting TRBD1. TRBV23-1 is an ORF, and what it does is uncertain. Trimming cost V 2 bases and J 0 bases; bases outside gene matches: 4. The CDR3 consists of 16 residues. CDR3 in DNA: TGCGCCAGCAGTCAACTATGGGACAGCTCCTACAATGAGCAGTTCTTC. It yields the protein CASSQLWDSSYNEQFF.

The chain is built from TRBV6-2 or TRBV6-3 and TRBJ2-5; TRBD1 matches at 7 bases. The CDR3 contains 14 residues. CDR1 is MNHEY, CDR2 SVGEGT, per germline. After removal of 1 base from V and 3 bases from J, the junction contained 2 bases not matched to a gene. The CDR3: CASSYYTGEETQYF. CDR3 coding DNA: TGTGCCAGCAGTTACTACACAGGGGAAGAGACCCAGTACTTC.

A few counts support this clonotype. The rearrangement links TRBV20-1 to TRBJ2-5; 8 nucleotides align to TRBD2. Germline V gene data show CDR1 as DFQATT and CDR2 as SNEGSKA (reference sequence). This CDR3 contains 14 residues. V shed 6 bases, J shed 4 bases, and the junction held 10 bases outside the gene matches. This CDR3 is CSAAGLDQLETQYF. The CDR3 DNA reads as TGCAGTGCCGCGGGACTAGACCAGTTAGAGACCCAGTACTTC.

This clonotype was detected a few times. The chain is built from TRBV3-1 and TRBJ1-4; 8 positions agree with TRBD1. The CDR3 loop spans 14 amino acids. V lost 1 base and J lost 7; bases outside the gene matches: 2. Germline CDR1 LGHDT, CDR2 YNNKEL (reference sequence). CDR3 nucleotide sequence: TGTGCCAGCAGCCAAGGACAGGGGTCTGAAAAACTGTTTTTT. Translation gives CASSQGQGSEKLFF.

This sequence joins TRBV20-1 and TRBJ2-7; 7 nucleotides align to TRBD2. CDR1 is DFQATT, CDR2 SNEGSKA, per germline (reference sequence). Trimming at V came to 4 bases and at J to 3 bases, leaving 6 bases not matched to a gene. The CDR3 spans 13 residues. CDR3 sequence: CSATGTTYYEQYF. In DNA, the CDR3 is TGCAGTGCTACCGGGACTACCTACTACGAGCAGTACTTC.

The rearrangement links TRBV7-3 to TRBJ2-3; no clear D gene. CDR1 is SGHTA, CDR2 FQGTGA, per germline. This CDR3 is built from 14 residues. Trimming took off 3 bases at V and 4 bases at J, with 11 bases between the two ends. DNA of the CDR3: TGTGCCAGCAGCTTTGGACCAAGGCCAGATACGCAGTATTTT. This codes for CASSFGPRPDTQYF.